The rows below give T cell receptor beta chains drawn from one sample of a study of cytomegalovirus exposure and HLA in healthy donors. Measured with immunoSEQ multiplex PCR; TCRdb has only the in-frame clones, and not every one. The sample has approximately 180,000 clones, about 90% seen once; the top ten hold 0.2% to 0.3%. Source material: PBMCs. Source of these receptors: a girl under three years old in good health and CMV-seronegative. Both conserved end residues are part of each CDR3. The order of the fields is J gene, clone size, V gene, D gene, CDR3 protein, CDR3 DNA. D genes are given only for firm matches. Some rows have no size entry. The others give once, few or many, or a class for an expanded clone.

TRBJ1-2 | . | TRBV6-1 | . | CASSDALGIGSGYGYTF | TGTGCCAGCAGTGATGCCCTGGGGATCGGGAGTGGCTATGGCTACACCTTC
TRBJ1-4 | . | TRBV19 | . | CASRWAGNEKLFF | TGTGCCAGTAGGTGGGCGGGGAATGAAAAACTGTTTTTT
TRBJ1-4 | . | TRBV10-3 | . | CAISEGGITTNEKLFF | TGTGCCATCAGTGAGGGGGGGATAACAACTAATGAAAAACTGTTTTTT
TRBJ1-4 | . | TRBV25-1 | . | CASSESLEKLFF | TGTGCCAGCAGTGAGAGCCTCGAAAAACTGTTTTTT
TRBJ1-6 | . | TRBV7-9 | . | CASSSQGSQPSPLHF | TGTGCCAGCAGTTCGCAGGGATCTCAGCCTTCACCCCTCCACTTT
TRBJ2-4 | . | TRBV28 | . | CASSLPPGTRNIQYF | TGTGCCAGCAGCTTACCCCCGGGAACCCGGAACATTCAGTACTTC
TRBJ1-1 | once | TRBV5-1 | TRBD1 | CASSLAETSGDRLWGTEAFF | TGCGCCAGCAGCTTGGCCGAGACCTCCGGGGACAGGTTATGGGGCACTGAAGCTTTCTTT
TRBJ2-1 | . | TRBV6-1 | . | CASSRGDPDYNEQFF | TGTGCCAGCAGTCGAGGCGACCCGGACTACAATGAGCAGTTCTTC
TRBJ1-5 | . | TRBV19 | . | CASSIRRDSNQPQHF | TGTGCCAGTAGTATTAGGCGGGACAGCAATCAGCCCCAGCATTTT
TRBJ1-2 | . | TRBV6-5 | . | CASSSPRQDNYDYTF | TGTGCCAGCAGTTCCCCTCGCCAGGACAACTATGACTACACCTTC
TRBJ2-1 | . | TRBV19 | . | CASSIVATLSYNEQFF | TGTGCCAGTAGTATCGTAGCGACACTCTCCTACAATGAGCAGTTCTTC
TRBJ1-5 | . | TRBV30 | . | CAWADPGVNQPQHF | TGTGCCTGGGCCGACCCAGGGGTCAATCAGCCCCAGCATTTT
TRBJ2-2 | . | TRBV14 | . | CASSPDWRNTGELFF | TGTGCCAGCAGCCCTGACTGGAGGAACACCGGGGAGCTGTTTTTT
TRBJ2-7 | once | TRBV5-1 | TRBD2 | CASSSALAGDFYEQYF | TGCGCCAGCAGCTCGGCTCTAGCGGGAGATTTTTACGAGCAGTACTTC
TRBJ2-7 | . | TRBV6-5 | TRBD2 | CASRSAGSYEQYF | TGTGCCAGCAGATCAGCGGGGTCCTACGAGCAGTACTTC
TRBJ2-3 | . | TRBV9 | . | CASSVRDTQYF | TGTGCCAGCAGCGTGAGGGATACGCAGTATTTT
TRBJ2-2 | . | TRBV6-5 | . | CASANSWATGELFF | TGTGCCAGCGCAAACTCCTGGGCCACCGGGGAGCTGTTTTTT
TRBJ2-1 | . | TRBV2 | TRBD1 | CASTREQGALDEQFF | TGTGCCAGCACGAGAGAACAGGGGGCATTGGATGAGCAGTTCTTC
TRBJ2-1 | . | TRBV9 | TRBD1 | CASSVARTGKGNEQFF | TGTGCCAGCAGCGTTGCCAGGACAGGGAAGGGGAATGAGCAGTTCTTC
TRBJ2-5 | . | TRBV4-3 | TRBD2 | CASSQAEREGEGTQYF | TGCGCCAGCAGCCAAGCGGAGCGGGAGGGAGAGGGGACCCAGTACTTC
TRBJ1-2 | . | TRBV7-9 | . | CASSSGGYTF | TGTGCCAGCAGCTCGGGAGGCTACACCTTC
TRBJ2-7 | . | TRBV30 | . | CACCRVLEQYF | TGTGCCTGCTGCCGGGTTCTCGAGCAGTACTTC
TRBJ2-3 | . | TRBV7-2 | TRBD2 | CASSSESGRGTDTQYF | TGTGCCAGCAGCTCCGAAAGCGGGAGAGGGACAGATACGCAGTATTTT
TRBJ2-1 | once | TRBV5-6 | TRBD2 | CASSLKGAREAYNEQFF | TGTGCCAGCAGCTTGAAAGGTGCGCGGGAGGCCTACAATGAGCAGTTCTTC
TRBJ1-1 | once | TRBV6-4 | . | CASSDSTGAVITEAFF | TGTGCCAGCAGTGACTCGACTGGGGCGGTTATAACTGAAGCTTTCTTT
TRBJ1-2 | few | TRBV5-1 | . | CASSLTANYGYTF | TGCGCCAGCAGCTTGACAGCTAACTATGGCTACACCTTC
TRBJ2-3 | few | TRBV11-2 | . | CASSLERGTDTQYF | TGTGCCAGCAGCTTAGAGCGGGGCACAGATACGCAGTATTTT
TRBJ2-3 | . | TRBV4-3 | . | CASSQGGGADTQYF | TGCGCCAGCAGCCAAGGAGGAGGGGCAGATACGCAGTATTTT
TRBJ2-3 | . | TRBV5-1 | TRBD2 | CASSGGRADTQYF | TGCGCCAGCAGCGGGGGGAGGGCAGATACGCAGTATTTT
TRBJ1-2 | few | TRBV11-2 | . | CASSLTVSLYGYTF | TGTGCCAGCAGCTTGACAGTTTCCCTCTATGGCTACACCTTC
TRBJ1-3 | . | TRBV2 | . | CASKVGGAAGNTIYF | TGTGCCAGCAAAGTAGGGGGGGCTGCTGGAAACACCATATATTTT
TRBJ2-7 | . | TRBV9 | . | CASSPNRDEQYF | TGTGCCAGCAGCCCAAACAGGGACGAGCAGTACTTC
TRBJ2-2 | . | TRBV18 | . | CASSPRQGNTGELFF | TGTGCCAGCTCACCGCGGCAGGGGAACACCGGGGAGCTGTTTTTT
TRBJ2-1 | once | TRBV7-3 | . | CASSPGHRDIYNEQFF | TGTGCCAGCAGCCCAGGTCATCGGGACATTTACAATGAGCAGTTCTTC
TRBJ1-5 | . | TRBV7-9 | TRBD1 | CASSQDRAYNQPQHF | TGTGCCAGCAGCCAGGACAGGGCTTACAATCAGCCCCAGCATTTT
TRBJ2-7 | . | TRBV6-1 | TRBD2 | CASQVGRPAYEQYF | TGTGCCAGCCAGGTCGGGAGGCCTGCCTACGAGCAGTACTTC
TRBJ2-1 | . | TRBV7-3 | . | CASSFKPTLSLEGQDNEQFF | TGTGCCAGCAGCTTTAAGCCCACCTTAAGCCTAGAGGGTCAGGACAATGAGCAGTTCTTC
TRBJ2-7 | . | TRBV30 | . | CAWSYTAAYEQYF | TGTGCCTGGAGTTATACAGCCGCCTACGAGCAGTACTTC
TRBJ2-7 | . | TRBV5-1 | TRBD1 | CASSPGTDGFKAYEQYF | TGCGCCAGCAGCCCTGGGACAGATGGATTTAAGGCGTACGAGCAGTACTTC
TRBJ2-1 | . | TRBV6-1 | . | CASSVSIGGGYNEQFF | TGTGCCAGCAGTGTAAGCATAGGGGGGGGCTACAATGAGCAGTTCTTC
TRBJ2-7 | once | TRBV11-2 | . | CASSLGWRDEQYF | TGTGCCAGCAGCTTAGGGTGGAGGGACGAGCAGTACTTC
TRBJ2-5 | . | TRBV29-1 | . | CSVDKFGETQYF | TGCAGCGTTGACAAGTTCGGAGAGACCCAGTACTTC
TRBJ1-4 | . | TRBV18 | TRBD1 | CASSPDRGRSEKLFF | TGTGCCAGCTCCCCCGACAGGGGGAGGTCGGAAAAACTGTTTTTT
TRBJ1-2 | . | TRBV30 | TRBD1 | CAWSPTGMSYGYTF | TGTGCCTGGAGCCCGACAGGGATGAGCTATGGCTACACCTTC
TRBJ2-1 | once | TRBV9 | . | CASSVLGGPAYNEQFF | TGTGCCAGCAGCGTCCTCGGGGGGCCGGCCTACAATGAGCAGTTCTTC
TRBJ2-1 | . | TRBV4-1 | TRBD2 | CASSQLSSTITSGRGDEQFF | TGCGCCAGCAGCCAACTCTCCTCGACGATAACTAGCGGGAGAGGGGATGAGCAGTTCTTC
TRBJ2-7 | once | TRBV7-2 | TRBD1 | CASSWIGQGYDEQYF | TGTGCCAGCAGCTGGATAGGACAGGGGTACGACGAGCAGTACTTC
TRBJ2-5 | . | TRBV30 | . | CAWSVLDSAQETQYF | TGTGCCTGGAGTGTACTGGACAGCGCCCAAGAGACCCAGTACTTC
TRBJ1-1 | . | TRBV7-9 | TRBD1 | CASSSGQVKILMNTEAFF | TGTGCCAGCAGCTCGGGACAGGTGAAAATACTTATGAACACTGAAGCTTTCTTT
TRBJ1-2 | . | TRBV13 | . | CASSLQGNYGYTF | TGTGCCAGCAGCTTACAGGGGAACTATGGCTACACCTTC
TRBJ2-1 | . | TRBV6-4 | TRBD2 | CASSDLTSGEGGEQFF | TGTGCCAGCAGTGACTTAACTAGCGGGGAAGGTGGTGAGCAGTTCTTC
TRBJ1-6 | . | TRBV6-5 | TRBD1 | CASSYAGTGDSPLHF | TGTGCCAGCAGTTACGCCGGGACAGGCGATTCACCCCTCCACTTT
TRBJ2-7 | . | TRBV2 | . | CASSEAGADYEQYF | TGTGCCAGCAGTGAAGCGGGGGCGGACTACGAGCAGTACTTC
TRBJ2-2 | . | TRBV5-4 | TRBD2 | CASSLEVGGAGELFF | TGTGCCAGCAGCTTGGAAGTCGGGGGGGCAGGGGAGCTGTTTTTT
TRBJ1-6 | . | TRBV5-5 | . | CASGPGSNSPLHF | TGTGCCAGCGGACCGGGATCTAATTCACCCCTCCACTTT
TRBJ1-2 | . | TRBV19 | . | CASSISRFYGYTF | TGTGCCAGTAGTATAAGTCGGTTCTATGGCTACACCTTC
TRBJ2-5 | . | TRBV18 | TRBD2 | CASSPSAGGPETQYF | TGTGCCAGCTCACCCTCAGCGGGGGGCCCGGAGACCCAGTACTTC
TRBJ1-3 | . | TRBV10-1 | . | CASSEGAAGNTIYF | TGCGCCAGCAGTGAGGGGGCCGCTGGAAACACCATATATTTT
TRBJ2-7 | once | TRBV2 | TRBD2 | CASRRLAGIKGEQYF | TGTGCCAGCAGGCGACTAGCGGGGATAAAGGGCGAGCAGTACTTC